The source of this TCR beta chain is a study of T cell responses to AZD1222 COVID-19 vaccine. Method: immunoSEQ multiplex PCR; TCRdb's copy keeps in-frame clones and lacks some. The profile covers 120,000 or so clones, with 80% to 90% appearing a single time and roughly 5.4% taken by the ten largest. Study outcomes and limitations: Among the donors, most were white British and more were female, and clonal diversity was possibly underestimated. Nearly half of spike-specific TCRs reportedly target unmutated variant regions.

Note on this clone: Its specificity is unknown.

The sample consisted of peripheral blood, taken on day 0 of AZD1222 vaccination. The clonotype was recovered from an adult in good health.

CDR3 DNA: TGCGCCAGCAGCCAAGGTCCGGGACTAGCGGCCTCTGGGGCCAACGTCCTGACTTTC. It specifies CASSQGPGLAASGANVLTF. The rearrangement uses TRBV4-1 and TRBJ2-6, with 11 bases that match TRBD2. V trimming: 1 base; J trimming: 0 bases; junction bases outside the gene matches: 5. The CDR3 extends over 19 amino acids. CDR1 is MGHRA, CDR2 YSYEKL, per germline.